These 3 T cell receptor beta chains share one sample of origin, sequenced in a study of CD8 T cells in Susac syndrome. An input of about 0.5 to 1 ug of RNA was subjected to reverse transcription using random hexamers. Each CDR3 protein gets one entry after TCRdb re-called the immunoSEQ multiplex PCR reads with MiXCR. The repertoire holds roughly 180,000 distinct CDR3 sequences, with approximately 94% as singletons. Sequencing was performed on CD4+ T cells from PBMCs. The receptors were gathered from a human donor in good health.

The chain joins TRBV28 to TRBJ2-7; no firm D call. V gave up 4 bases and J gave up 2 bases, with 15 bases separating them. From germline, CDR1 is MDHEN and CDR2 SYDVKM. There are 15 residues in the CDR3. The CDR3 is CASSSLPPKAYEQYF. CDR3 sequence (DNA): TGTGCCAGCAGTTCCCTCCCCCCGAAGGCCTACGAGCAGTACTTC.

The CDR3 DNA sequence: TGCAGTGCTATTAGTCCCCGGCAGCCCCAGCATTTT. Translated: CSAISPRQPQHF. The chain links TRBV20-1 to TRBJ1-5; D is unclear. The germline V gene encodes CDR1 DFQATT and CDR2 SNEGSKA (reference sequence). CDR3 length equals 12 residues. Trimming removed 4 bases at V and 7 bases at J, with 11 bases between.

This clonotype was seen a single time. The CDR3 is CASSLASNRHEQFF. For the CDR3, the DNA is TGTGCCAGCAGCTTAGCCAGCAATCGGCACGAGCAGTTCTTC. This rearrangement joins TRBV7-9 to TRBJ2-1; D uncertain. V shed 0 bases and J shed 10 bases, with 13 bases lying between them. The germline V gene has CDR1 SEHNR and CDR2 FQNEAQ (reference sequence). The CDR3 has 14 amino acids.